This T cell receptor (beta chain) was documented in a study of shared clonotypes between healthy human individuals. The germline CDR1 and CDR2 sequences are KGHSH and LQKENI. The CDR3 length is 17 residues. V shed 3 bases and J shed 0 bases, with 17 bases lying between them. The repertoire was sequenced with immunoSEQ multiplex PCR; TCRdb's copy has only in-frame clones and lacks some. Altogether nearly 500,000 clones are present, about three quarters being singletons, with the ten largest covering approximately 13%. The rearrangement links TRBV18 to TRBJ1-1; D possibly corresponds to TRBD1 (6 bases). The sequence was obtained from a woman in her forties in good health. Some clones in this sample may be carry-over from other donors' samples. Material for sequencing was PBMCs. CDR3 sequence reads: CASSPRAGAGVNTEAFF. The CDR3 nucleotides read TGTGCCAGCTCACCTAGAGCGGGGGCCGGGGTGAACACTGAAGCTTTCTTT.